This T cell receptor (beta chain) comes out of a study of blood T cell repertoires in COVID-19. Per the authors' pipeline: Amplifying reference gene primers gave estimates of nucleated cell counts. TCRdb's table, derived via immunoSEQ multiplex PCR, lists solely in-frame clones and lacks some. V and J calls and clone size are as listed in that table; D and trimming were resolved from the DNA. In the table there are about 42,000 clones, roughly 80% of which are singletons. This TCR was recovered from an elderly woman with acute or convalescent COVID-19. The sequenced sample consisted of peripheral blood.

The CDR3 DNA is TGTGCCAGCAGCTTAACGAGGAGCGGCCAAGAGACCCAGTACTTC. As protein: CASSLTRSGQETQYF. V gene TRBV7-3 combines with J gene TRBJ2-5; a possible D gene is TRBD2 (5 bases). CDR1 SGHTA and CDR2 FQGTGA come from the germline V gene. The V and J ends lost 0 bases and 1 base respectively, with 9 bases between them. The CDR3 is 15 residues long.